This T cell receptor (beta chain) emerged from a study of T cell responses to AZD1222 COVID-19 vaccine. Regarding the study as a whole: Only six AZD1222 recipients tested seropositive at baseline. There were repertoire samples only from the period after the peak T cell response.

Clones were sequenced by immunoSEQ multiplex PCR, and TCRdb holds only the in-frame ones, with some missing. The sample contains under 130,000 clones, 70% to 90% of which appear only once. Germline V gene data show CDR1 as SGDLS and CDR2 as YYNGEE. The V gene lost 0 bases and the J gene lost 7 bases, with 17 bases spanning the gap. This CDR3 has 16 residues. Details on this clone: The target antigen is unknown.

This TCR derives from an adult in good health. The chain employs TRBV9 and TRBJ2-1; a possible D gene is TRBD2 (6 bases). Sequences were derived from peripheral blood, sampled on day 0 of AZD1222 vaccination. This CDR3 reads CASSVGIGGWENEQFF. The CDR3 bases are TGTGCCAGCAGCGTAGGGATCGGGGGATGGGAAAATGAGCAGTTCTTC.